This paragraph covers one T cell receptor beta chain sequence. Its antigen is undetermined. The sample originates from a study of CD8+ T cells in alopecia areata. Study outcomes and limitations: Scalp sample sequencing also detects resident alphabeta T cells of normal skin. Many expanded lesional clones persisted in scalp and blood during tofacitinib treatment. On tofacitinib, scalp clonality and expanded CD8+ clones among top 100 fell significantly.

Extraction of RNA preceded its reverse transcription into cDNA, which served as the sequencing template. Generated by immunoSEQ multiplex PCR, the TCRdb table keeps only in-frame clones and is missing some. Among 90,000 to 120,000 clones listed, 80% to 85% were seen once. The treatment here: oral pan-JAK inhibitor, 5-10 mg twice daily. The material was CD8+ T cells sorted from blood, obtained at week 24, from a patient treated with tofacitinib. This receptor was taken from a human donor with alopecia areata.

The CDR3 reads CASSQTDSYEQYF. The DNA for the CDR3 is TGCGCCAGCAGCCAAACGGACAGCTACGAGCAGTACTTC. The chain employs TRBV4-1 and TRBJ2-7; D is possibly TRBD1 (6 bases). The CDR3 loop spans 13 amino acids. Germline loops: CDR1 MGHRA, CDR2 YSYEKL. Trimming took 2 bases from V and 3 from J, leaving 8 bases between them.